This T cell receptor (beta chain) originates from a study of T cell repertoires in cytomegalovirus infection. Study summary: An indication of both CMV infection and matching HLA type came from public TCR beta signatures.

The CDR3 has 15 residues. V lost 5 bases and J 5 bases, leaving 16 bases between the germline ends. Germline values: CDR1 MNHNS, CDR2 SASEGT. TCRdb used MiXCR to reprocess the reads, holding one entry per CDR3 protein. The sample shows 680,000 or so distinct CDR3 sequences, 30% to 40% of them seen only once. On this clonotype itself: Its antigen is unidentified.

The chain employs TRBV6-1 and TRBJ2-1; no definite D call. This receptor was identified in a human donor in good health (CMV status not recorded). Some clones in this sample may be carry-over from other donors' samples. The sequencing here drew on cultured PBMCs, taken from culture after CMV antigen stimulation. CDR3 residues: CASSNPDGLDNEQFF. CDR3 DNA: TGTGCCAGCAGTAACCCCGATGGGCTAGACAATGAGCAGTTCTTC.